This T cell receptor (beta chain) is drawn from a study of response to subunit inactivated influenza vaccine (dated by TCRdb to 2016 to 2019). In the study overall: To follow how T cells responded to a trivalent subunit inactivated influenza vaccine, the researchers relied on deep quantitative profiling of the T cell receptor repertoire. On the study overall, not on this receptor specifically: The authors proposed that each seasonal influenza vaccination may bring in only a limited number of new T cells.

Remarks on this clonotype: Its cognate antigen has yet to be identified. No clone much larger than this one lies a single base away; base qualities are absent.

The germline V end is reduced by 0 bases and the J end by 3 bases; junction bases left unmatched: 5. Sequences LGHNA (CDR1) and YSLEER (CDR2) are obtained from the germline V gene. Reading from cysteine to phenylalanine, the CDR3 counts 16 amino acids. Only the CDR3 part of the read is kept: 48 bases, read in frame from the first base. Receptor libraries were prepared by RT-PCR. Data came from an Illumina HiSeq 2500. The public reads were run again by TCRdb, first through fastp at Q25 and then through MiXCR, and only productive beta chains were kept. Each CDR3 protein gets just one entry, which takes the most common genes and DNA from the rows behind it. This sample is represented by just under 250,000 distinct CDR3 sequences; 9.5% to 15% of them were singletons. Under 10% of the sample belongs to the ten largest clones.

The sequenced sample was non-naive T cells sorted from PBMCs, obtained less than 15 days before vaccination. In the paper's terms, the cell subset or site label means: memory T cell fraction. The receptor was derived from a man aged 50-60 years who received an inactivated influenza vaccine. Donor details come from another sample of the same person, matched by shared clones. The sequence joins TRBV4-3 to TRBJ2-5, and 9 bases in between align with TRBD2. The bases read TGCGCCAGCAGCCAAGATGCGGGGGGGCTCGAAGAGACCCAGTACTTC. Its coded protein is CASSQDAGGLEETQYF.